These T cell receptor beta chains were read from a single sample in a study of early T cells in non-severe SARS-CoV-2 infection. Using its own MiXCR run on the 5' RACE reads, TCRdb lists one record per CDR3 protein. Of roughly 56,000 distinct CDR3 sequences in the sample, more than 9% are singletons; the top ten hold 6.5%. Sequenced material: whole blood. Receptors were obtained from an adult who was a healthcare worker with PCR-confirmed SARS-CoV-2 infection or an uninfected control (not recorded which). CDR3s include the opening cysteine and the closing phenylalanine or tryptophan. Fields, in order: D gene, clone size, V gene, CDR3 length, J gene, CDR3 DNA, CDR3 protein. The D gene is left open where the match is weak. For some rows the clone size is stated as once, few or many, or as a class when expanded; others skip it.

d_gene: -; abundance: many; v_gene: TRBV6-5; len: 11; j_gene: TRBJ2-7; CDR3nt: TGTGCCAGCAGATCCAATTACGAGCAGTACTTC; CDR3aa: CASRSNYEQYF
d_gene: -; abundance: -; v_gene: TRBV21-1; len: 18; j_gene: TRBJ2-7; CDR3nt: TGTGCCAGCTTCCTGCCCCCCAAGCGCCTAGAGGAGGCCTACGAGCAGTACTTC; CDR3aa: CASFLPPKRLEEAYEQYF
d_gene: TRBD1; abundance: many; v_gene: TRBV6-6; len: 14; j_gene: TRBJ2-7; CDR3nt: TGTGCCAGCATAAGGACAGGGGGCACCTACGAGCAGTACTTC; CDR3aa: CASIRTGGTYEQYF
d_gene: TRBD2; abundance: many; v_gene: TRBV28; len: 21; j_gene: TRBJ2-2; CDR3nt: TGTGCCAGCAGTTTAGGGTATGGGCTAGCGGACTCCGTTATGAACACCGGGGAGCTGTTTTTT; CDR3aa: CASSLGYGLADSVMNTGELFF
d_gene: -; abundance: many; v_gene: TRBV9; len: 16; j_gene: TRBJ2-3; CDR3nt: TGTGCCAGCAGCGTATTCGAGATTATCGCCACAGATACGCAGTATTTT; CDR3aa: CASSVFEIIATDTQYF
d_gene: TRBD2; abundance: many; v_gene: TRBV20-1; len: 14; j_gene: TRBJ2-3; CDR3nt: TGCAGTGCTAAAAGCGGGAGGGCTGCAGATACGCAGTATTTT; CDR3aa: CSAKSGRAADTQYF
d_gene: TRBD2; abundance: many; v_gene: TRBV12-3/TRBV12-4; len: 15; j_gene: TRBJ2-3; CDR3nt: TGTGCCAGCAGCAAAAGGGGGACTAGCCACTCGACGCAGTATTTT; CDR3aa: CASSKRGTSHSTQYF
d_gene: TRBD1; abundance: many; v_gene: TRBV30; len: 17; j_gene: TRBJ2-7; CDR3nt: TGTGCCTGGAGAGGACAGGGGGCTTCTAGCGAAGGATACGAGCAGTACTTC; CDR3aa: CAWRGQGASSEGYEQYF
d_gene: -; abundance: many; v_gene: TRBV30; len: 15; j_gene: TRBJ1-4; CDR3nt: TGTGCCTGGACGGCAAGGGGAGGGAGAAGGGGAAAACTGTTTTTT; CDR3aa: CAWTARGGRRGKLFF
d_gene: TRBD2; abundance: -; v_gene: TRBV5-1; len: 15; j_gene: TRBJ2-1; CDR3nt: TGCGCCAGCAGCTTGGCCGCGGGAGGGGATACTGAGCAGTTCTTC; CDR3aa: CASSLAAGGDTEQFF
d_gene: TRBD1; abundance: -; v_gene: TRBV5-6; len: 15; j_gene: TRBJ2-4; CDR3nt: TGTGCCAGCAGCTCGCTGCGGACAGGGGGGTACATTCAGTACTTC; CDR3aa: CASSSLRTGGYIQYF
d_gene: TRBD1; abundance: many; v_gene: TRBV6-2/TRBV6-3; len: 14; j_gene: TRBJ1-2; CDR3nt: TGTGCCAGCACCCCGACAGGGAACGCCTATGGCTACACCTTC; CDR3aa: CASTPTGNAYGYTF
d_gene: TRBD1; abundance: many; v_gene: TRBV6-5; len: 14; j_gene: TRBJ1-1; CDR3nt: TGTGCCAGCAGTTTGACAGGGGGAAACACTGAAGCTTTCTTT; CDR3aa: CASSLTGGNTEAFF
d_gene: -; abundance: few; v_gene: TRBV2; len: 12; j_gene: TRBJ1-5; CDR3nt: TGTGCCAGCAGTGACAGTACCCAGCCCCAGCATTTT; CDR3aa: CASSDSTQPQHF
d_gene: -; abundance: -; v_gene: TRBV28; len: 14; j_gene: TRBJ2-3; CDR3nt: TGTGCCAGCAGCGAGGGCCTAAGCACAGATACGCAGTATTTT; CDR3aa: CASSEGLSTDTQYF
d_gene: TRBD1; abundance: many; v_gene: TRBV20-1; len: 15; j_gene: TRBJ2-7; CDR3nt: TGCAGTGCTTCTACCCGACAGGGAATCTGGAAAGGGCAGTACTTC; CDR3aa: CSASTRQGIWKGQYF
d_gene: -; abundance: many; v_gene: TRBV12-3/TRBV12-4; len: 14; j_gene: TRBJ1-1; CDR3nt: TGTGCGACTTCCGACCCAGGGTTGATGACTGAAGCTTTCTTT; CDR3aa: CATSDPGLMTEAFF
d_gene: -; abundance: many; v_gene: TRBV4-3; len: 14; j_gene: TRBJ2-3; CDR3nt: TGCGCCAGCAGCCAAGATGGGAACGGGGATACGCAGTATTTT; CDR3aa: CASSQDGNGDTQYF
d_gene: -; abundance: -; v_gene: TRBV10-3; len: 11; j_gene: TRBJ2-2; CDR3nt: TGTGCCATCAGTGGCACCGGGGAGCTGTTTTTT; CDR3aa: CAISGTGELFF
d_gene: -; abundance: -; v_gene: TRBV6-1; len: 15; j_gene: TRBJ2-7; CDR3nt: TGTGCCAGCAGTGAAGGCGGCAGAGCGACTGACGAGCAGTACTTC; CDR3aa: CASSEGGRATDEQYF
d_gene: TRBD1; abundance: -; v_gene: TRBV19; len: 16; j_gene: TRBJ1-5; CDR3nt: TGTGCCAGTAGTCTCGGGACAGGGACGGGCAATCAGCCCCAGCATTTT; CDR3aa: CASSLGTGTGNQPQHF
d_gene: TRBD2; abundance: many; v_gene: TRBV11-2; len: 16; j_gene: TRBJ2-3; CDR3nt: TGTGCCAGCAGCTCCAGGACTAGCGGATACACAGATACGCAGTATTTT; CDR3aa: CASSSRTSGYTDTQYF
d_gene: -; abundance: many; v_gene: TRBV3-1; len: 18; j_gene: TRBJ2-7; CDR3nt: TGTGCCAGCAGCCAAGAGTCACTATTAACGCGGAGTTCCTACGAGCAGTACTTC; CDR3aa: CASSQESLLTRSSYEQYF
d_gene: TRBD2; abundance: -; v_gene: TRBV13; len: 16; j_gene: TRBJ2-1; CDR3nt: TGTGCCAGCAGCCCACCGACCGGGGGGTCCTACAATGAGCAGTTCTTC; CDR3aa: CASSPPTGGSYNEQFF
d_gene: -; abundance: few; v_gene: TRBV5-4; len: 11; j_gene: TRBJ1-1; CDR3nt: TGTGCCAGCAGCCAATGGCCTGAAGCTTTCTTT; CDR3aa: CASSQWPEAFF
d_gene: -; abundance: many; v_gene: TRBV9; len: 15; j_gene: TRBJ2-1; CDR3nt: TGTGCCAGCAGCGTAGGGACCCAGCGGTCCAATGAGCAGTTCTTC; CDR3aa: CASSVGTQRSNEQFF
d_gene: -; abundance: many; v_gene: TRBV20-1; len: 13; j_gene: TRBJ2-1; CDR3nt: TGCAGTGCCACTTTATCGTCCTTGCAGGAGCAGTTCTTC; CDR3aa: CSATLSSLQEQFF
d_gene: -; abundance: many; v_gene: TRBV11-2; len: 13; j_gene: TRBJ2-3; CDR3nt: TGTGCCAGCAGCTTAGCAGGTTCAGATACGCAGTATTTT; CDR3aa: CASSLAGSDTQYF
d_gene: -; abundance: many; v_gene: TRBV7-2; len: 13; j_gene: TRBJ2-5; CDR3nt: TGTGCCAGCAGCTTAAGATTTTCGGAGACCCAGTACTTC; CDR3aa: CASSLRFSETQYF
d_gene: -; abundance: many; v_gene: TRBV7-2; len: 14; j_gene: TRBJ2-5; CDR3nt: TGTGCCAGCAGCGGTGGTCGGGGGATGGAGACCCAGTACTTC; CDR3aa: CASSGGRGMETQYF
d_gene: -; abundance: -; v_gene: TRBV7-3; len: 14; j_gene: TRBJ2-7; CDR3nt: TGTGCCAGCAGCTTCGCGAGCAGGGGAGGCGAGCAGTACTTC; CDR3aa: CASSFASRGGEQYF
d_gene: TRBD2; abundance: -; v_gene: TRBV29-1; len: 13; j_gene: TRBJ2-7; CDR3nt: TGCAGCGTTCTAGGCGGGAGCTCCTACGAGCAGTACTTC; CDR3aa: CSVLGGSSYEQYF
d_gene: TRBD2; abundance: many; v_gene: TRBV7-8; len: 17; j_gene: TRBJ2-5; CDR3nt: TGTGCCAGCAGCTTCCGGAGGCTAGCGGGAGGGCAAGAGACCCAGTACTTC; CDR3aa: CASSFRRLAGGQETQYF
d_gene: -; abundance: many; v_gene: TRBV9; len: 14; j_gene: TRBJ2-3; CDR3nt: TGTGCCAGCAGCGTATCAAGCGCCACAGATACGCAGTATTTT; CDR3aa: CASSVSSATDTQYF
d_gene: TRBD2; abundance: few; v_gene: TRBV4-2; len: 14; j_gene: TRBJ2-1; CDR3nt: TGTGCCAGCAGTGGGGGACTAGCTTACAATGAGCAGTTCTTC; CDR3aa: CASSGGLAYNEQFF
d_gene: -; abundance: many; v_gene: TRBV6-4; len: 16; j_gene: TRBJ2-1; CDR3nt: TGTGCCAGCAGTGAAAGGTCGGGCGGAGGGTACAATGAGCAGTTCTTC; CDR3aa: CASSERSGGGYNEQFF
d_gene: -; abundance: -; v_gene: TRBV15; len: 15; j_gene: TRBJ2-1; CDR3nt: TGTGCCACCAGCAGAGATGCACGGATGGACAATGAGCAGTTCTTC; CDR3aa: CATSRDARMDNEQFF
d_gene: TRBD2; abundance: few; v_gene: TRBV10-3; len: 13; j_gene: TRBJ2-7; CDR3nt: TGTGCCATCAGTGGAACGGGAGGCTACGAGCAGTACTTC; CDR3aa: CAISGTGGYEQYF
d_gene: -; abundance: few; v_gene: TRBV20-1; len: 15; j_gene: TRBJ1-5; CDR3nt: TGCAGTGCTATGGACAGCCCTTGGGGCAATCAGCCCCAGCATTTT; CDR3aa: CSAMDSPWGNQPQHF
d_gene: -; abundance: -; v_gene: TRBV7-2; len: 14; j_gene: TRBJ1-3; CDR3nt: TGTGCCAGCAGCGAGGGCGCCTCTGGAAACACCATATATTTT; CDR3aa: CASSEGASGNTIYF